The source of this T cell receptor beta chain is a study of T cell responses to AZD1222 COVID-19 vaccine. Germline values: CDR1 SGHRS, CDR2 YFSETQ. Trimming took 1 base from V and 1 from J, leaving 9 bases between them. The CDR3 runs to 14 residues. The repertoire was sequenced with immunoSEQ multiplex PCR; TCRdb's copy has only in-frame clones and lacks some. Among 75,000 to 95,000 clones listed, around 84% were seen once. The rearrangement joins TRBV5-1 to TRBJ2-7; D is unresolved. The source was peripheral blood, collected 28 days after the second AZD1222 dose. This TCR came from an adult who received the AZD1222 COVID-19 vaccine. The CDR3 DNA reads TGCGCCAGCAGCTTGTTAGGTGGGTCCTACGAGCAGTACTTC. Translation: CASSLLGGSYEQYF. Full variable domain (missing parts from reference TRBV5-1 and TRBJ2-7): KAGVTQTPRYLIKTRGQQVTLSCSPISGHRSVSWYQQTPGQGLQFLFEYFSETQRNKGNFPGRFSGRQFSNSRSEMNVSTLELGDSALYLCASSLLGGSYEQYFGPGTRLTVT.